This record concerns one T cell receptor (beta chain) sequence. Antigen specificity is unknown. The germline V gene has CDR1 KGHSH and CDR2 LQKENI. CDR3 size: 15 residues. The V end lost 0 bases, the J end lost 7 bases, and 13 bases lay between the germline ends. This specimen comes from a study of cytomegalovirus exposure and HLA in healthy donors. Use of 60 Vbeta and 13 Jbeta primers characterized the PCR. The protocol was immunoSEQ multiplex PCR, while the TCRdb copy is restricted to in-frame clones and leaves out a portion. This table has approximately 160,000 clones, roughly 85% appearing once. Study-wide results and limits: More clonal expansion characterized HLA-associated TCR beta chains than equally common others in a later analysis. The listing of roughly 160 TCR beta chains classed them as cytomegalovirus-associated. A later analysis found TCR association rates differed by HLA locus, highest for DRB1 and lowest for HLA-C.

This chain joins TRBV18 and TRBJ2-1, with unresolved D. Sequencing was carried out using PBMCs. The source is a male donor in good health and CMV-seronegative. Here the CDR3 reads CASSPPSPRNNEQFF. DNA of the CDR3: TGTGCCAGCTCACCACCCTCGCCGAGAAATAATGAGCAGTTCTTC.